A single sample gave rise to the 3 T cell receptor beta chains below, sequenced in a study of shared clonotypes between healthy human individuals (dated by TCRdb to the early 2020s). Library method: the immunoSEQ multiplex PCR assay. This is the immuneACCESS table as TCRdb keeps it, with only in-frame sequences that have V and J called. A part of the clones is gone; compared with another copy, unresolved V genes explain less than half, and the rest is unexplained. Counted in this sample were about 2 million clones; 90% to 95% of them appeared once. About 0.13% of the sample rests with the top ten. What was sequenced was naive CD4+ T cells sorted from blood. The label giving this sample's cell subset or site can be read as: CD45RA+ positively selected. The origin of the receptors is a man younger than 35 in good health.

The rearrangement links TRBV7-9 to TRBJ1-1; D gene ambiguous. The CDR3 contains 14 residues. Trimming shortened V by 3 bases and J by 0 bases, and 8 bases separated the two germline ends. The germline V gene has CDR1 SEHNR and CDR2 FQNEAQ (reference sequence). The CDR3 region has the DNA TGTGCCAGCAGCTTGACAAACATGAACACTGAAGCTTTCTTT. It codes for CASSLTNMNTEAFF.

The chain's CDR3 is CASSSLRLAALETQYF. The CDR3, as DNA: TGTGCCAGCAGCTCCCTTAGACTAGCGGCATTGGAGACCCAGTACTTC. The V and J genes are TRBV11-2 and TRBJ2-5, with 9 bases identical to TRBD2. V dropped 4 bases and J dropped 5; count of bases not matched to a gene: 11. This CDR3 region has 16 residues. Germline loops: CDR1 SGHAT, CDR2 FQNNGV.

A word on this clone: The same CDR3 also results from other DNA sequences found in this sample. The chain employs TRBV18 and TRBJ1-5, with TRBD1 matching 8 bases. The ends lost 3 bases at V and 3 bases at J; junction bases unmatched: 4. Germline lookup yields CDR1 KGHSH and CDR2 LQKENI. CDR3 size: 15 residues. In nucleotides, the CDR3 is TGTGCCAGCTCACCCGGGACAGGTGCCAATCAGCCCCAGCATTTT. Protein product: CASSPGTGANQPQHF.